This T cell receptor beta chain came from a study of tumor and adjacent non-tumor tissue in lung cancer. About the study: Millions of productive TCRbeta reads were obtained per sample on average.

A modified ARM-PCR protocol with three rounds of nested PCR amplified TCRbeta. TCRdb redid the calling of the multiplex PCR reads with MiXCR, one entry per CDR3 protein. The sample shows under 95,000 distinct CDR3 sequences, more than 60% of them seen only once. Study-wide findings and caveats: Higher tumor TCR diversity was associated with shorter survival.

This clonotype was counted a few times. Its antigen is still unknown. This could be a read error, since a much larger clone is one nucleotide away. The template was RNA from unsorted bulk tissue. Trimming cost V 7 bases and J 5 bases, with 17 bases left between them. From germline, CDR1 is SQVTM and CDR2 ANQGSEA. This CDR3 is built from 13 residues. The TCR originated in a man between 65 and 80 years old with non-small cell lung cancer. The material sequenced was lung tumor tissue. This chain links TRBV29-1 with TRBJ2-5; either TRBD1 or TRBD2 may fit D (5 bases each). For the CDR3, the DNA is TGCAGCGCCGATGAGGGGCTCTGGGAGACCCAGTACTTC. Translated, it gives CSADEGLWETQYF.